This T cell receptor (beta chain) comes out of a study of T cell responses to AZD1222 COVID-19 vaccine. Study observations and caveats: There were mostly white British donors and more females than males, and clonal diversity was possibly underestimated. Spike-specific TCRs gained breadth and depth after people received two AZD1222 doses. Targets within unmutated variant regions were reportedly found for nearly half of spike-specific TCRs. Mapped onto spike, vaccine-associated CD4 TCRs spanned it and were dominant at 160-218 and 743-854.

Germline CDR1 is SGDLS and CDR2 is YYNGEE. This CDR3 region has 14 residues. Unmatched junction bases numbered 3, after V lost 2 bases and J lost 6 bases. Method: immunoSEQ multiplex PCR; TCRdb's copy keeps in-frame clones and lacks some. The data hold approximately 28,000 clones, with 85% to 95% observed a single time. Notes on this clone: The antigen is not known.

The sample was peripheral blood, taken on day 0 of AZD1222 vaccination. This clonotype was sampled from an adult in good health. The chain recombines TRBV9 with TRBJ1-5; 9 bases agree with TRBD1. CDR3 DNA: TGTGCCAGCAGCGTTACAGGGGGCGGTCAGCCCCAGCATTTT. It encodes CASSVTGGGQPQHF. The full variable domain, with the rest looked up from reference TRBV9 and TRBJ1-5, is DSGVTQTPKHLITATGQRVTLRCSPRSGDLSVYWYQQSLDQGLQFLIQYYNGEERAKGNILERFSAQQFPDLHSELNLSSLELGDSALYFCASSVTGGGQPQHFGDGTRLSIL.